This T cell receptor (beta chain) originates from a study of cytomegalovirus exposure and HLA in healthy donors. General study points: Researchers reportedly found TCR beta sequences accurately predicted most subjects' HLA-A and HLA-B alleles. V- and J-gene trimming in TCR beta was tied to a missense DCLRE1C variant by an analysis performed later.

PCR involved 60 Vbeta and 13 Jbeta primers. Assay used: immunoSEQ multiplex PCR; TCRdb lists only in-frame clones, some missing. The sample includes about 140,000 clones, over 70% seen only once; the top ten take 2.8%. The CDR3 contains 14 residues. Germline lookup yields CDR1 LNHDA and CDR2 SQIVND (reference sequence). V lost 1 base, J lost 4 bases, and 11 bases lay in between. Regarding this clone: Its antigen is unidentified.

V gene TRBV19 combines with J gene TRBJ2-7; a possible D gene is TRBD2 (6 bases). The sequenced sample was PBMCs. The TCR comes from a male donor in good health and CMV-seronegative. The CDR3 protein is CASSIAGLAYEQYF. The CDR3 DNA reads TGTGCCAGTAGTATAGCAGGGCTAGCGTACGAGCAGTACTTC.